The clone carrying this T cell receptor (beta chain) was counted at least ten times. No antigen is known for it. The read terminates 3 residues ahead of where the CDR3 ends, so the germline J gene completes it. The record originates from a study of T cell clonality in common variable immunodeficiency. CDR3 length equals 16 residues. Unmatched junction bases numbered 11, after V lost 5 bases and J lost 5 bases. Germline CDR1 is KGHSH and CDR2 is LQKENI. The study, taken as a whole, reports: CVID subjects shared fewer TCRbeta clones than healthy controls did. Patient heterogeneity in the CVID cohort limited correlations between repertoire features and clinical complications.

The table came from immunoSEQ multiplex PCR; TCRdb's copy has only in-frame clones and leaves some out. Listed for the sample are about 52,000 clones, none seen a single time. Both groups were predominantly of Caucasian heritage. Each donor provided roughly 5 to 8 ml of heparinized whole blood. The source material was peripheral blood mononuclear cells. This TCR derives from a person aged 18-70 years in good health. This chain uses TRBV18 with TRBJ2-5, with TRBD2 matching over 10 bases. The DNA read from the CDR3 is TGTGCCAGCTCATCCATACTAGCGGGAAATTCCGAGACC. It is translated as CASSSILAGNSET. The whole CDR3 protein is CASSSILAGNSETQYF.